The 32 T cell receptor beta chains presented below share a single source sample, sequenced in a study of T cells in Graves' hyperthyroidism and ophthalmopathy. RNA transcripts were the template for amplifying TCR beta CDR3 regions. A first-round RT-PCR of the TCR CDR3 used the HTBI primer set. TCRdb reprocessed the multiplex PCR reads via MiXCR and lists one record per CDR3 protein. In the table there are some 700,000 distinct CDR3 sequences, 15% to 20% of which are singletons. The sample was blood. The receptors come from a man in his fifties with Graves' hyperthyroidism.

There are many counts of this clonotype. V gene TRBV29-1 combines with J gene TRBJ2-1; no definite D call. The CDR3 length is 11 residues. The ends were cut back, 7 bases at V and 7 bases at J, with 11 bases in the middle. Germline CDR1 is SQVTM and CDR2 is ANQGSEA. The CDR3 DNA is TGCAGCGCCCCGCGAAGGAATGAGCAGTTCTTC. This translates into CSAPRRNEQFF.

This clonotype was recorded at least ten times. The chain carries TRBV10-3 and TRBJ2-7; D possibly corresponds to TRBD2 (6 bases). The V end was cut by 10 bases, the J end by 4 bases, with 20 bases between. The germline CDR1 and CDR2 sequences are ENHRY and SYGVKD. The CDR3 runs 14 residues. CDR3 nucleotides: TGTGCCACCACCGTCGGAGGGAAGGAATACGAGCAGTACTTC. Translating gives CATTVGGKEYEQYF.

Only a few counts were recorded for this clonotype. The V gene is TRBV2, the J gene TRBJ2-7; TRBD1 aligns across 8 bases. Germline V gives CDR1 SNHLY, CDR2 FYNNEI. J lost 1 base, V lost 5 bases, and 4 bases had no gene match. The CDR3 spans 14 residues. DNA of the CDR3: TGTGCCAGCAGTCCGGGACAGGAGTCCTACGAGCAGTACTTC. Encoded protein: CASSPGQESYEQYF.

This clonotype was counted only a few times. The J gene is TRBJ1-1, the V gene TRBV19; D is uncertain. Trimming removed 5 bases from V and 2 bases from J, with 9 bases in between. The length of the CDR3 is 13 residues. Germline-derived CDR1 and CDR2 are LNHDA and SQIVND (reference sequence). The CDR3 sequence is CASSLGINTEAFF. The CDR3 DNA is TGTGCCAGTAGTCTCGGGATTAACACTGAAGCTTTCTTT.

CDR3 loop: CASNPNGGETQYF. The CDR3 DNA is TGTGCCAGCAACCCGAACGGGGGAGAGACCCAGTACTTC. The chain couples TRBV6-1 to TRBJ2-5, with D maybe TRBD2 (6 bases). The V gene's germline CDR1 is MNHNS and CDR2 SASEGT. Trimming shortened V by 7 bases and J by 4 bases, and 13 bases separated the two germline ends. This CDR3 region has 13 residues.

The chain combines TRBV30 with TRBJ2-7; no reliable D call. The germline V and J ends were trimmed by 8 bases and 5 bases, with 16 bases remaining between them. CDR3 size: 12 residues. Germline lookup yields CDR1 GTSNPN and CDR2 SVGIG (reference sequence). The CDR3 sequence: CAEDVSGDEQYF. The CDR3 DNA sequence: TGTGCCGAGGATGTTTCAGGCGACGAGCAGTACTTC. The full variable domain, in which reference TRBV30 and TRBJ2-7 provide the parts outside the CDR3, is SQTIHQWPATLVQPVGSPLSLECTVEGTSNPNLYWYRQAAGRGLQLLFYSVGIGQISSEVPQNLSASRPQDRQFILSSKKLLLSDSGFYLCAEDVSGDEQYFGPGTRLTVT.

In its sample, this clonotype was seen many times. The rearrangement links TRBV7-2 to TRBJ2-5; 8 bases fit TRBD1. The V gene's germline CDR1 is SGHTA and CDR2 FQGNSA. Losses at the gene ends were 5 bases for V and 2 bases for J; bases not matched to a gene: 7. CDR3 length: 15 amino acids. The CDR3 DNA reads as TGTGCCAGCAGCACCCGGACAGGGCAACAAGAGACCCAGTACTTC. Amino acid sequence: CASSTRTGQQETQYF.

Details on this clonotype: A much larger clone lies one base from this, so it may be a read error. The chain has TRBV10-1 and TRBJ2-1; 11 positions agree with TRBD2. The CDR3 covers 16 residues. The germline V gene encodes CDR1 WNHNN and CDR2 SYGVQD (reference sequence). The CDR3 here is CASSEIGLAGDNEQLF. In DNA, the CDR3 is TGCGCCAGCAGTGAGATAGGACTAGCGGGTGACAATGAGCAGCTCTTC.

The V gene is TRBV13, the J gene TRBJ2-3; 9 positions match TRBD2. J gave up 2 bases and V 3 bases, and 6 bases lay outside the gene matches. This CDR3 spans 16 amino acids. Germline V lookup: CDR1 PRHDT, CDR2 FYEKMQ (reference sequence). The CDR3: CASSLASGDNTDTQYF. For the CDR3, the DNA is TGTGCCAGCAGCTTGGCTAGCGGGGATAACACAGATACGCAGTATTTT.

This clonotype was observed at least ten times. The CDR3 spells CASSFGRVSDTEAFF. In DNA form, the CDR3 reads TGTGCCAGCAGTTTTGGCAGGGTGAGTGACACTGAAGCTTTCTTT. This chain joins TRBV28 and TRBJ1-1; D possibly corresponds to TRBD1 (5 bases). V was clipped by 3 bases and J by 3 bases, with 14 bases between them. Germline CDR1 reads MDHEN; CDR2 reads SYDVKM. This CDR3 has 15 amino acids.

This clonotype appeared many times. V usage is TRBV6-5 and J usage is TRBJ2-7; 8 bases are shared with TRBD2. Trimming at V came to 7 bases and at J to 6 bases, leaving 11 bases not matched to a gene. Germline CDR1 is MNHEY and CDR2 is SVGAGI. The CDR3 loop spans 14 amino acids. CDR3 sequence (DNA): TGTGCCAGCAATCCAGCGGGGGTGCTCGGCGAGCAGTACTTC. This gives the protein CASNPAGVLGEQYF.

The DNA of the CDR3 is TGTGCCAGCAGTGACTTTCTAGCGGGAGGTGGTACCGGGGAGCTGTTTTTT. It specifies CASSDFLAGGGTGELFF. The V and J genes are TRBV6-1 and TRBJ2-2; 11 bases are shared with TRBD2. J lost 5 bases, V lost 3 bases, and 8 bases had no gene match. There are 17 residues in the CDR3. Germline V lookup: CDR1 MNHNS, CDR2 SASEGT.

This clonotype was counted a few times. The chain employs TRBV2 and TRBJ1-5; D might be TRBD1 (6 bases). The CDR3 extends over 15 amino acids. Germline V lookup: CDR1 SNHLY, CDR2 FYNNEI. The V gene lost 7 bases and the J gene lost 4 bases, with 17 bases spanning the gap. CDR3 bases: TGTGCCAGCATCCCCGAGGGGGGTTGGAATCAGCCCCAGCATTTT. This translates into CASIPEGGWNQPQHF.

This chain connects TRBV20-1 to TRBJ2-7; TRBD2 matches 8 bases. This CDR3 comprises 14 residues. J lost 6 bases, V lost 5 bases, and 12 bases had no gene match. Germline V gene sequence: CDR1 DFQATT, CDR2 SNEGSKA (reference sequence). CDR3 DNA sequence: TGCAGTGCTCGCGAACTAGCGGCACCGGGCGAGCAGTACTTC. It is translated as CSARELAAPGEQYF.

The chain couples TRBV20-1 to TRBJ2-1; no clear D. Trimming pared 4 bases from V and 5 bases from J, leaving 12 bases between. CDR1 is DFQATT and CDR2 is SNEGSKA in the germline V gene (reference sequence). The CDR3 covers 13 residues. Here the CDR3 reads CSAISRPHNEQFF. Here the CDR3 DNA reads TGCAGTGCTATTTCCCGGCCCCACAATGAGCAGTTCTTC.

This chain uses TRBV20-1 with TRBJ2-1; 9 bases agree with TRBD2. Germline V lookup: CDR1 DFQATT, CDR2 SNEGSKA (reference sequence). The CDR3 sequence is 15 residues long. J was trimmed by 6 bases and V by 5 bases; bases with no gene match: 11. In nucleotides, the CDR3 is TGCAGTGCTTGGGGGGGGGGTAGCGGGAGCAATGAGCAGTTCTTC. It translates to CSAWGGGSGSNEQFF.

The chain recombines TRBV6-1 with TRBJ2-2, with D possibly matching TRBD2 (5 bases). With 6 bases removed from V and 7 bases from J, the gap between germline ends came to 15 bases. The CDR3 has 14 residues. Germline CDR1 MNHNS, CDR2 SASEGT. CDR3 sequence (DNA): TGTGCCAGCAGCATCAGCGGACGGATCGGGGAGCTGTTTTTT. Protein: CASSISGRIGELFF.

In this sample, this clonotype turned up a few times. The J gene is TRBJ1-2, the V gene TRBV25-1; 7 bases fit TRBD1. Germline-derived CDR1 and CDR2 are MGHDK and SYGVNS. CDR3 size: 14 residues. V gave up 3 bases and J gave up 4 bases; unmatched junction bases: 5. CDR3: CASSDPTGIYGYTF. The CDR3, as DNA: TGTGCCAGCAGTGATCCGACAGGGATCTATGGCTACACCTTC.

As regards this clonotype: The junction departs from the called germline gene at one end, perhaps through a read error. The CDR3 region is CASSTPLARSGLYTEQFF. The CDR3 nucleotides are TGTGCCAGCAGCACACCTCTAGCGCGGAGTGGGTTGTACACTGAGCAGTTCTTC. The gene calls are TRBV6-1 and TRBJ2-1; D may be TRBD2 (6 bases). The CDR3 is made up of 18 amino acids. Germline V gene lookup returns CDR1 MNHNS and CDR2 SASEGT.

At least ten counts were recorded for this clonotype. This chain uses TRBV2 with TRBJ2-1, with D hard to call. Germline assignment: CDR1 SNHLY and CDR2 FYNNEI. The CDR3 is 13 amino acids. The V end lost 3 bases, the J end lost 9 bases, and 12 bases lay between the germline ends. The CDR3 loop is CASSEYALGEQFF. The CDR3 nucleotides are TGTGCCAGCAGTGAGTACGCCTTAGGTGAGCAGTTCTTC.

This clonotype was counted ten times or more. The rearrangement links TRBV18 to TRBJ1-1; D gene uncertain. CDR1 is KGHSH, CDR2 LQKENI, per germline. The V end lost 8 bases, the J end lost 1 base, and 8 bases lay between the germline ends. The CDR3 is made up of 12 amino acids. CDR3 coding DNA: TGTGCCAGCAGCCCCGGGAACACTGAAGCTTTCTTT. Its protein product is CASSPGNTEAFF.

The V and J genes are TRBV28 and TRBJ2-7; 11 bases are shared with TRBD1. Per the germline V gene, CDR1 is MDHEN and CDR2 is SYDVKM. The J segment lost 9 bases and the V segment lost 5 bases, leaving 12 bases of the junction unmatched. The CDR3 spans 15 residues. The CDR3: CASSLPGQGVDVQYF. The DNA for the CDR3 is TGTGCCAGCAGTCTACCGGGACAGGGGGTAGATGTGCAGTACTTC.

Points on this clonotype: A much larger clonotype is one base distant, so this may be a read error. The gene calls are TRBV19 and TRBJ1-5; D gene ambiguous. Germline V gives CDR1 LNHDA, CDR2 SQIVND (reference sequence). CDR3 size: 16 residues. The CDR3 reads CASSIMEYSGNQPQQF. The CDR3 DNA is TGTGCCAGTAGTATCATGGAGTATAGCGGCAATCAGCCCCAGCAGTTT.

This clonotype has more than one count but fewer than ten. CDR3 loop: CASSLQGANIYEQYF. The CDR3 DNA follows: TGCGCCAGCAGCTTACAGGGGGCGAATATCTACGAGCAGTACTTC. V gene TRBV5-1 combines with J gene TRBJ2-7, with 9 bases identical to TRBD1. Germline V gene sequence: CDR1 SGHRS, CDR2 YFSETQ. V was pared by 2 bases and J by 3 bases, with 6 bases of the junction left unmatched. The CDR3 spans 15 residues. The full variable domain, with the rest looked up from reference TRBV5-1 and TRBJ2-7, is KAGVTQTPRYLIKTRGQQVTLSCSPISGHRSVSWYQQTPGQGLQFLFEYFSETQRNKGNFPGRFSGRQFSNSRSEMNVSTLELGDSALYLCASSLQGANIYEQYFGPGTRLTVT.

Worth noting for this clonotype: One base away lies a much larger clone, so this may be a sequencing read error. This chain uses TRBV28 with TRBJ2-7, with D uncertain. This CDR3 is 13 amino acids long. CDR1 MDHEN and CDR2 SYDVKM come from the germline V gene. CDR3 DNA: TGTGCCAGCAGTTTGGGCCCTTTGGACGAGCGGTACTTC. Its translation: CASSLGPLDERYF.

V gene TRBV4-3 combines with J gene TRBJ1-2; 7 bases agree with TRBD1. V dropped 0 bases and J dropped 5; count of bases not matched to a gene: 6. Germline assignment: CDR1 LGHNA and CDR2 YSLEER. The CDR3 runs to 15 residues. CDR3 bases: TGCGCCAGCAGCCAAGATATCGGGACAGTATATGGCTACACCTTC. This translates into CASSQDIGTVYGYTF.

This clonotype was detected a few times. A read error may account for a junction end that differs from germline. The V call is TRBV29-1, the J call TRBJ2-5; either TRBD1 or TRBD2 may fit D (5 bases each). CDR1 and CDR2 from the germline V gene are SQVTM and ANQGSEA. This CDR3 comprises 13 residues. CDR3 sequence: CSVDQGVKETQHF. Here the CDR3 DNA reads TGCAGCGTTGATCAGGGAGTGAAAGAGACCCAGCACTTC.

CDR3 sequence reads: CASSFTGLAGQETQYF. DNA of the CDR3: TGTGCCAGTAGTTTCACGGGACTAGCGGGACAAGAGACCCAGTACTTC. V usage is TRBV19 and J usage is TRBJ2-5, with TRBD2 identical over 13 bases. This CDR3 contains 16 residues. Looked up from germline, CDR1 is LNHDA and CDR2 is SQIVND (reference sequence). Trimming at V came to 5 bases and at J to 2 bases, leaving 5 bases not matched to a gene.

The table lists this clonotype with many counts. CDR3 sequence reads: CASSPGQGGADTQYF. The CDR3 DNA reads as TGTGCCAGCAGCCCGGGACAGGGCGGTGCAGATACGCAGTATTTT. The chain links TRBV6-2 or TRBV6-3 to TRBJ2-3; 9 bases are shared with TRBD1. The V segment lost 6 bases and the J segment 4 bases; nucleotides outside the gene matches: 8. This CDR3 is built from 15 residues. The germline CDR1 and CDR2 sequences are MNHEY and SVGEGT.

This clonotype appeared a few times. The chain joins TRBV24-1 to TRBJ2-3; 9 nucleotides line up with TRBD2. Trimming removed 2 bases from V and 0 bases from J; junction bases left unmatched: 5. Germline values: CDR1 KGHDR, CDR2 SFDVKD. The CDR3 spans 17 residues. The CDR3 nucleotides read TGTGCCACCAGTGATTCCCCTCTAGCGGGGAGCACAGATACGCAGTATTTT. Protein product: CATSDSPLAGSTDTQYF.

This clonotype appeared many times. The chain recombines TRBV2 with TRBJ1-5; 8 bases line up with TRBD1. Trimming removed 6 bases from V and 5 bases from J; junction bases left unmatched: 6. Germline lookup yields CDR1 SNHLY and CDR2 FYNNEI. The CDR3 is made up of 14 amino acids. CDR3 in amino acids: CASSADREYQPQHF. The CDR3 region has the DNA TGTGCCAGCAGCGCGGACAGGGAATATCAGCCCCAGCATTTT.

The rearrangement uses TRBV19 and TRBJ2-1; 14 bases fit TRBD2. The V and J ends lost 2 bases and 4 bases, in that order; junction bases with no gene match: 7. CDR1 LNHDA and CDR2 SQIVND come from the germline V gene (reference sequence). The CDR3 contains 18 residues. The CDR3 DNA follows: TGTGCCAGTAGTATACTGGGACTAGCGGGAGACGCTTACAATGAGCAGTTCTTC. This codes for CASSILGLAGDAYNEQFF.